This TCR beta chain was obtained from a study of T cell changes during pregnancy in multiple sclerosis. Trimming took off 4 bases at V and 5 bases at J, with 21 bases between the two ends. CDR1 is SGDLS and CDR2 is YYNGEE in the germline V gene. CDR3 length: 17 amino acids. Assay used: immunoSEQ multiplex PCR; TCRdb lists only in-frame clones, some missing. The sample holds about 72,000 clones, roughly nine tenths seen once. The receptor comes from a female donor in good health, enrolled as a control in a pregnancy study. The source material was peripheral blood, sampled in the third trimester of pregnancy. This chain joins TRBV9 and TRBJ2-2, with D perhaps TRBD2 (6 bases). The CDR3 sequence is CASSPQAGQAVTGELFF. Written as DNA, the CDR3 is TGTGCCAGCAGCCCCCAGGCGGGGCAGGCGGTAACCGGGGAGCTGTTTTTT.